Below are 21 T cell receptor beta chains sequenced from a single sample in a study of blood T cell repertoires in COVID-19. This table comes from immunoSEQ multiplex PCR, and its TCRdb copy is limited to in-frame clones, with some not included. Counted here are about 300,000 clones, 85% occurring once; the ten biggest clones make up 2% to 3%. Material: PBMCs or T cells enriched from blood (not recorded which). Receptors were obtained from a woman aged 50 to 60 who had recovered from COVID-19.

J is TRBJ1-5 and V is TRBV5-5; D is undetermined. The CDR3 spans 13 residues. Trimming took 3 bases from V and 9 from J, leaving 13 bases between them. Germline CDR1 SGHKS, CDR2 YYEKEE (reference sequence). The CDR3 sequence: CASSYSVAAPQHF. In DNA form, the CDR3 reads TGTGCCAGCAGCTACAGTGTTGCCGCGCCCCAGCATTTT.

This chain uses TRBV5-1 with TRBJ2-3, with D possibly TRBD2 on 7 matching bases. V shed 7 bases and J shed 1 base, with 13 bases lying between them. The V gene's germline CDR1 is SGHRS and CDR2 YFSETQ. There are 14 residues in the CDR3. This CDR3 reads CASRLGGRTDTQYF. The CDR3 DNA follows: TGCGCCAGCCGGCTGGGGGGGCGCACAGATACGCAGTATTTT.

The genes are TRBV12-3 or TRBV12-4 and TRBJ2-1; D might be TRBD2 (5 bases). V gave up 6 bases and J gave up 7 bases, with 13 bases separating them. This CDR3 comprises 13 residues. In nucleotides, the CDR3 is TGTGCCAGCAGGCTCTCGGGGAAGAATGAGCAGTTCTTC. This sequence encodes CASRLSGKNEQFF.

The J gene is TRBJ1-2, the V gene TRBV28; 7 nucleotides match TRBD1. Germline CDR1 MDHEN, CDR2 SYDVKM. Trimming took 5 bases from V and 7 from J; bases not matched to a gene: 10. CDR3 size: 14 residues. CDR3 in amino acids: CASSPPGGQFGYTF. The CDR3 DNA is TGTGCCAGCAGTCCCCCAGGGGGGCAATTTGGCTACACCTTC.

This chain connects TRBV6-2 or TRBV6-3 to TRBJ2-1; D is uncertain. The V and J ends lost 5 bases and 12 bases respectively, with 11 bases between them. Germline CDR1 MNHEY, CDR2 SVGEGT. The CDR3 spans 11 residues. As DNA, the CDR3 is TGTGCCAGCAGTGGTGGGCGATGGCAGTTCTTC. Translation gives CASSGGRWQFF.

This chain's CDR3 is CASSGGTSGSTGELFF. The CDR3 DNA is TGCGCCAGCAGCGGAGGGACTAGCGGGTCCACCGGGGAGCTGTTTTTT. The chain recombines TRBV5-1 with TRBJ2-2; 12 bases map to TRBD2. The germline V gene encodes CDR1 SGHRS and CDR2 YFSETQ. This CDR3 is built from 16 residues. V gave up 4 bases and J gave up 4 bases; unmatched junction bases: 5.

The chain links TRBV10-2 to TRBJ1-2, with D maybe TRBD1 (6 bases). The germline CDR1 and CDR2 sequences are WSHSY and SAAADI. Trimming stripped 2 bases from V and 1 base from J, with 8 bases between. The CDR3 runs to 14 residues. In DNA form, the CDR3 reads TGCGCCAGCAGTGAGCCCAGGGGTAACTATGGCTACACCTTC. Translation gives CASSEPRGNYGYTF.

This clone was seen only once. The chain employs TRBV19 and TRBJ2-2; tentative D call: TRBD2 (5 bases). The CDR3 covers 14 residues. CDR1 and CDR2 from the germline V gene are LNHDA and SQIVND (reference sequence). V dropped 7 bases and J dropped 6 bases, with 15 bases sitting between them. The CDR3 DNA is TGTGCCAGTATAGGGTGGTGGGGAGCCGGGGAGCTGTTTTTT. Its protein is CASIGWWGAGELFF. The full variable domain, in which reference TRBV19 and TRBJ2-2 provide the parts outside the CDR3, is DGGITQSPKYLFRKEGQNVTLSCEQNLNHDAMYWYRQDPGQGLRLIYYSQIVNDFQKGDIAEGYSVSREKKESFPLTVTSAQKNPTAFYLCASIGWWGAGELFFGEGSRLTVL.

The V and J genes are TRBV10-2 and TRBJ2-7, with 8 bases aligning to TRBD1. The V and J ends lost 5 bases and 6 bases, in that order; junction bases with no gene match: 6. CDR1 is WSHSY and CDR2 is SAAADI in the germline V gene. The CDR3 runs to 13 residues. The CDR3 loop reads CASSPRGQAEQYF. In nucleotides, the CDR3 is TGCGCCAGCAGTCCCAGGGGGCAAGCCGAGCAGTACTTC.

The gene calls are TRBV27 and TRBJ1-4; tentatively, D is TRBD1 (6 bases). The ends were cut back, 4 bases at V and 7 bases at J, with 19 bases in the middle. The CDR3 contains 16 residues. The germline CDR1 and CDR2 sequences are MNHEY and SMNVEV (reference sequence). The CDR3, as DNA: TGTGCCAGCAGTTCCCACTCCAGGGGTGGCGGTGAAAAACTGTTTTTT. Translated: CASSSHSRGGGEKLFF.

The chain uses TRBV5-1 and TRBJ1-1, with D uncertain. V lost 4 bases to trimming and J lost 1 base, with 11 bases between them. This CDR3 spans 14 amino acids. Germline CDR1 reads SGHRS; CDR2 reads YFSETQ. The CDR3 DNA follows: TGCGCCAGCAGCCCGCGGCGCGAGAACACTGAAGCTTTCTTT. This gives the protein CASSPRRENTEAFF.

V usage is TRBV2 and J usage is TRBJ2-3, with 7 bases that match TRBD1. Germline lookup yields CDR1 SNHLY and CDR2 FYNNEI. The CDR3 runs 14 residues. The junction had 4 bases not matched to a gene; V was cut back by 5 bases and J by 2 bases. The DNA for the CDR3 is TGTGCCAGCAGTAAAGGACAGGTCACAGATACGCAGTATTTT. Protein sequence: CASSKGQVTDTQYF.

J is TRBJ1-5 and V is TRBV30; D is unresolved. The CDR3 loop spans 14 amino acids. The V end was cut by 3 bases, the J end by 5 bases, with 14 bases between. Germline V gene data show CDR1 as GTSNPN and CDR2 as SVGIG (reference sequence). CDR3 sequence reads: CAWSPVYSDQPQHF. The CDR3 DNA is TGTGCCTGGAGCCCCGTTTACTCGGATCAGCCCCAGCATTTT.

CDR3 bases: TGCGCCAGCAGCCCGACTAGCGGTGGGACCGGGGAGCTGTTTTTT. This sequence encodes CASSPTSGGTGELFF. This sequence joins TRBV5-1 and TRBJ2-2; 9 positions agree with TRBD2. This CDR3 has 15 amino acids. Trimming removed 4 bases from V and 5 bases from J; junction bases left unmatched: 6. The V gene's germline CDR1 is SGHRS and CDR2 YFSETQ.

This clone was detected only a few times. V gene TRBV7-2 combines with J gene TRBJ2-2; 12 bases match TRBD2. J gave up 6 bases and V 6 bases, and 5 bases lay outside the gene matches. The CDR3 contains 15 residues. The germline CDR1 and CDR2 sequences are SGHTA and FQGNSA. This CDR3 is CASRPTSGGSGELFF. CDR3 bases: TGTGCCAGCAGACCTACTAGCGGGGGGTCCGGGGAGCTGTTTTTT.

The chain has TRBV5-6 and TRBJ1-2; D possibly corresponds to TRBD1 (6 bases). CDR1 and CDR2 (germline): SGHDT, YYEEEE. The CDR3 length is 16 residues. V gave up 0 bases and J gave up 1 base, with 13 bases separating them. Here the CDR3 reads CASSLGTDLYNYGYTF. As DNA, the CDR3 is TGTGCCAGCAGCTTGGGGACAGATCTTTATAACTATGGCTACACCTTC.

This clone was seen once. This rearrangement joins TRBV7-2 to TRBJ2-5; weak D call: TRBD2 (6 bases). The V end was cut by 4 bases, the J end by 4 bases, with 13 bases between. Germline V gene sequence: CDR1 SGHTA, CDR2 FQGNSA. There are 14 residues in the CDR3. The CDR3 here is CASSSFGGGETQYF. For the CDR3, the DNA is TGTGCCAGCAGCTCCTTCGGGGGAGGAGAGACCCAGTACTTC. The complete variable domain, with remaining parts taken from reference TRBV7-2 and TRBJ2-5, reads GAGVSQSPSNKVTEKGKDVELRCDPISGHTALYWYRQSLGQGLEFLIYFQGNSAPDKSGLPSDRFSAERTGGSVSTLTIQRTQQEDSAVYLCASSSFGGGETQYFGPGTRLLVL.

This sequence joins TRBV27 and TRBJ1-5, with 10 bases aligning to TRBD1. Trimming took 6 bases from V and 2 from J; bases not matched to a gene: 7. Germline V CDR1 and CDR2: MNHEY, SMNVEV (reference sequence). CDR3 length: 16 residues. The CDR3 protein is CASSRRQGAGNQPQHF. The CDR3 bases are TGTGCCAGCAGCCGAAGACAGGGGGCTGGCAATCAGCCCCAGCATTTT.

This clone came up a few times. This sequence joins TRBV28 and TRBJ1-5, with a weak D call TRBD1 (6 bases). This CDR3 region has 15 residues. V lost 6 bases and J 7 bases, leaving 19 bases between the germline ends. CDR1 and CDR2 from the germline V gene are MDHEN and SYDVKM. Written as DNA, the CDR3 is TGTGCCAGCAGGATCATACAGGGAAATTCGCAGCCCCAGCATTTT. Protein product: CASRIIQGNSQPQHF.

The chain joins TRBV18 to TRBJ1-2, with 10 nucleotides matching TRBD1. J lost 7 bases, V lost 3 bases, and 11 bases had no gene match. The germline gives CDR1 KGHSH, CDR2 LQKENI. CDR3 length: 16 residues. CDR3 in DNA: TGTGCCAGCTCACCCTTGGCCCGGGACAGGGGCTTTGGCTACACCTTC. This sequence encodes CASSPLARDRGFGYTF.

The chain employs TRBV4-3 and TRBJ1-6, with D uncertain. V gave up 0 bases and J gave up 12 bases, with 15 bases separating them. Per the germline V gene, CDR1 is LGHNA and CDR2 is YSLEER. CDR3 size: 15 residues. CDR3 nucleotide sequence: TGCGCCAGCAGCCAAGAACTTAAATTTGGTAAACCCCTCCACTTT. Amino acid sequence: CASSQELKFGKPLHF.